Each of the 15 T cell receptor beta chains below was sequenced from the same sample in a study of blood T cell repertoires in COVID-19. Profiling relied on immunoSEQ multiplex PCR, and the TCRdb table lists in-frame clones only, not all of them. The repertoire holds fewer than 250,000 clones, with 65% to 85% as singletons. Sequenced sample: peripheral blood. The origin of the receptors is a woman aged 45-65 years with acute or convalescent COVID-19.

The genes are TRBV4-2 and TRBJ2-2; TRBD2 matches 9 bases. The junction had 14 bases not matched to a gene; V was cut back by 4 bases and J by 5 bases. Germline CDR1 LGHNA, CDR2 YNFKEQ. The CDR3 covers 18 residues. The CDR3 protein is CASSPSSRREGRTGELFF. CDR3 DNA sequence: TGTGCCAGCAGCCCCAGTAGTCGGCGGGAGGGGAGGACCGGGGAGCTGTTTTTT.

This clone was recorded only once. The chain combines TRBV19 with TRBJ2-5; a possible D gene is TRBD1 (6 bases). Germline V gene sequence: CDR1 LNHDA, CDR2 SQIVND (reference sequence). The CDR3 is 13 residues long. The V and J ends lost 7 bases and 6 bases respectively, with 15 bases between them. CDR3 sequence: CASKDRGQQTQYF. The CDR3, as DNA: TGTGCCAGTAAAGATCGAGGACAGCAGACCCAGTACTTC.

The J gene is TRBJ1-5, the V gene TRBV19; D possibly corresponds to TRBD1 (6 bases). V lost 4 bases, J lost 5 bases, and 12 bases lay in between. The germline V gene has CDR1 LNHDA and CDR2 SQIVND (reference sequence). The CDR3 sequence is 14 residues long. In DNA form, the CDR3 reads TGTGCCAGTAGTACCCTCAGGGGTGATCAGCCCCAGCATTTT. This codes for CASSTLRGDQPQHF.

This sequence joins TRBV18 and TRBJ2-3; D is uncertain. This CDR3 has 14 residues. CDR1 and CDR2 from the germline V gene are KGHSH and LQKENI. V was clipped by 0 bases and J by 2 bases, with 6 bases between them. The CDR3 DNA sequence: TGTGCCAGCTCACCACCGTCCCACACAGATACGCAGTATTTT. Protein: CASSPPSHTDTQYF.

This chain uses TRBV11-3 with TRBJ2-7; 7 bases line up with TRBD1. CDR1 and CDR2 from the germline V gene are SGHNT and YENEEA. This CDR3 is built from 15 residues. V lost 5 bases to trimming and J lost 4 bases; unmatched junction nucleotides: 11. CDR3 protein: CASSPDRYVRYEQYF. The CDR3 DNA reads TGTGCCAGCAGCCCGGACAGGTATGTCAGGTACGAGCAGTACTTC.

Only one count was recorded for this clone. The chain uses TRBV9 and TRBJ2-5; 10 positions agree with TRBD2. The CDR3 totals 15 residues. V shed 0 bases and J 4 bases; nucleotides not matched to a gene: 3. Germline loops: CDR1 SGDLS, CDR2 YYNGEE. The CDR3 sequence: CASSVGSSGRETQYF. The CDR3 bases are TGTGCCAGCAGCGTAGGGTCTAGCGGGAGAGAGACCCAGTACTTC.

This chain connects TRBV28 to TRBJ2-7, with TRBD2 matching 12 bases. Germline CDR1 is MDHEN and CDR2 is SYDVKM. CDR3 size: 15 residues. V dropped 6 bases and J dropped 9; count of bases not matched to a gene: 12. The CDR3 DNA sequence: TGTGCCAGCAGGGTGACTAGCGGGAGCATACTCGGGCAGTACTTC. Amino acid sequence: CASRVTSGSILGQYF.

This clone was seen a single time. J is TRBJ2-7 and V is TRBV24-1, with 11 bases identical to TRBD2. This CDR3 spans 15 amino acids. J gave up 2 bases and V 6 bases, and 5 bases lay outside the gene matches. CDR1 KGHDR and CDR2 SFDVKD come from the germline V gene. The CDR3 spells CATSKTTSGAYEQYF. The CDR3 DNA follows: TGTGCCACCAGTAAGACGACTAGCGGGGCCTACGAGCAGTACTTC.

The chain employs TRBV7-2 and TRBJ2-7; 12 bases align to TRBD2. The germline CDR1 and CDR2 sequences are SGHTA and FQGNSA. After removal of 5 bases from V and 0 bases from J, the junction contained 5 bases not matched to a gene. The CDR3 extends over 16 amino acids. The CDR3 bases are TGTGCCAGCAGCCTAACTAGCGGGGGGCACTCCTACGAGCAGTACTTC. This encodes CASSLTSGGHSYEQYF. The full variable domain, in which reference TRBV7-2 and TRBJ2-7 provide the parts outside the CDR3, is GAGVSQSPSNKVTEKGKDVELRCDPISGHTALYWYRQSLGQGLEFLIYFQGNSAPDKSGLPSDRFSAERTGGSVSTLTIQRTQQEDSAVYLCASSLTSGGHSYEQYFGPGTRLTVT.

This clone showed up just once. CDR3 sequence (DNA): TGTGCCAGCAGTCCGCCCGGGTCTTCAGGGAACTACAATGAGCAGTTCTTC. This gives the protein CASSPPGSSGNYNEQFF. The chain uses TRBV25-1 and TRBJ2-1; tentatively, D is TRBD1 (5 bases). V was clipped by 5 bases and J by 3 bases, with 20 bases between them. The germline gives CDR1 MGHDK, CDR2 SYGVNS. The CDR3 runs 17 residues.

This chain connects TRBV29-1 to TRBJ2-5; unclear D gene. Trimming left V 7 bases short and J 2 bases short, with 11 bases between. CDR1 SQVTM and CDR2 ANQGSEA come from the germline V gene. The CDR3 runs to 12 residues. In DNA, the CDR3 is TGCAGCGGAACACAGACACAAGAGACCCAGTACTTC. This codes for CSGTQTQETQYF.

CDR3 nucleotides: TGTGCCAGTAGGTGGACAGGGAAGAACACTGAAGCTTTCTTT. Translation: CASRWTGKNTEAFF. V and J are TRBV19 and TRBJ1-1; 8 positions match TRBD1. This CDR3 contains 14 residues. Germline V gene lookup returns CDR1 LNHDA and CDR2 SQIVND (reference sequence). V gave up 6 bases and J gave up 1 base; unmatched junction bases: 4.

This chain joins TRBV10-3 and TRBJ2-1; TRBD2 might be the D (6 bases). V was pared by 0 bases and J by 7 bases, with 10 bases between. In germline, CDR1 is ENHRY, CDR2 SYGVKD. The CDR3 is 14 residues long. The CDR3 sequence: CAISESGGLNEQFF. The CDR3 DNA reads as TGTGCCATCAGTGAGTCGGGGGGTCTAAATGAGCAGTTCTTC.

The gene calls are TRBV5-1 and TRBJ2-5; possible D gene TRBD1, 6 bases. V dropped 2 bases and J dropped 5 bases, with 19 bases sitting between them. Germline CDR1 SGHRS, CDR2 YFSETQ. This CDR3 region has 16 residues. This CDR3 is CASSLGSAGVMETQYF. The CDR3 DNA reads as TGCGCCAGCAGCTTAGGGTCCGCAGGGGTAATGGAGACCCAGTACTTC.

This clone appeared once. The chain employs TRBV2 and TRBJ1-3; TRBD1 aligns across 9 bases. The CDR3 has 16 residues. V was pared by 3 bases and J by 0 bases, with 3 bases of the junction left unmatched. Germline assignment: CDR1 SNHLY and CDR2 FYNNEI. CDR3 sequence reads: CASSDTGGLSGNTIYF. The CDR3, as DNA: TGTGCCAGCAGTGATACAGGGGGCCTCTCTGGAAACACCATATATTTT.